The 30 T cell receptor beta chains below come from one sample, sequenced in a study of OX40 agonist ivuxolimab in advanced cancers. Receptors were amplified or captured by the immunoSEQ multiplex PCR assay. In its TCRdb copy, this immuneACCESS table keeps in-frame sequences only and misses some clones. Where compared with another copy, unresolved V genes explain less than half of these, and the others have no known cause. Counted in this sample were 100,000 to 150,000 clones; 85% to 95% of them appeared once. The ten largest clones add up to 0.65% to 0.9% of the sample. This sample comprised CD4+ or CD8+ T cells sorted from blood, obtained in a trial of the OX40 agonist ivuxolimab. The receptors shown here come from an adult with an advanced solid tumor such as melanoma, head and neck, liver or kidney cancer.

V usage is TRBV28 and J usage is TRBJ1-4, with no clear D. The germline V and J ends were trimmed by 6 bases and 4 bases, with 3 bases remaining between them. The V gene's germline CDR1 is MDHEN and CDR2 SYDVKM. This CDR3 region has 11 residues. The CDR3 protein is CASRGNEKLFF. The CDR3, as DNA: TGTGCCAGCAGAGGTAATGAAAAACTGTTTTTT.

J is TRBJ1-1 and V is TRBV7-2; perhaps TRBD1 as D (5 bases). The CDR3 sequence is 14 residues long. The germline V gene has CDR1 SGHTA and CDR2 FQGNSA. With 4 bases removed from V and 5 bases from J, the gap between germline ends came to 14 bases. Here the CDR3 reads CASSYVGGGTEAFF. CDR3 DNA: TGTGCCAGCAGCTATGTCGGGGGAGGAACTGAAGCTTTCTTT.

The chain uses TRBV20-1 and TRBJ2-7, with D tentatively TRBD2 (5 bases). Per the germline V gene, CDR1 is DFQATT and CDR2 is SNEGSKA (reference sequence). This CDR3 spans 11 amino acids. The V end lost 3 bases, the J end lost 6 bases, and 9 bases lay between the germline ends. CDR3 coding DNA: TGCAGTGCTAGGGTCCGGGGCGAGCAGTACTTC. Translation: CSARVRGEQYF.

The chain has TRBV19 and TRBJ1-5; D is uncertain. The germline V and J ends were trimmed by 2 bases and 0 bases, with 8 bases remaining between them. The CDR3 has 15 residues. Germline values: CDR1 LNHDA, CDR2 SQIVND (reference sequence). The CDR3 nucleotides read TGTGCCAGTAGTATATTCTGGTTTAGCAATCAGCCCCAGCATTTT. The encoded protein is CASSIFWFSNQPQHF.

The CDR3, as DNA: TGTGCCATTACGCTGGAGAGCTCCTACGAGCAGTACTTC. It yields the protein CAITLESSYEQYF. V usage is TRBV6-1 and J usage is TRBJ2-7; no clear D gene. The CDR3 has 13 residues. V was clipped by 10 bases and J by 0 bases, with 13 bases between them. Germline CDR1 is MNHNS and CDR2 is SASEGT.

This clone turned up a few times. J is TRBJ1-1 and V is TRBV4-3, with D perhaps TRBD1 (6 bases). Trimming removed 4 bases from V and 3 bases from J, with 12 bases in between. The CDR3 totals 14 residues. The germline V gene has CDR1 LGHNA and CDR2 YSLEER. CDR3 sequence (DNA): TGCGCCAGCAGCCCTGGGGGCAGTTACACTGAAGCTTTCTTT. This translates into CASSPGGSYTEAFF.

The rearrangement links TRBV28 to TRBJ2-7; D call uncertain. This CDR3 has 13 residues. CDR1 and CDR2 (germline): MDHEN, SYDVKM. Trimming took 3 bases from V and 6 from J, leaving 12 bases between them. The CDR3: CASSFLGSREQYF. The CDR3 bases are TGTGCCAGCAGTTTTCTCGGGTCGCGCGAGCAGTACTTC. The complete variable domain, with remaining parts taken from reference TRBV28 and TRBJ2-7, reads DVKVTQSSRYLVKRTGEKVFLECVQDMDHENMFWYRQDPGLGLRLIYFSYDVKMKEKGDIPEGYSVSREKKERFSLILESASTNQTSMYLCASSFLGSREQYFGPGTRLTVT.

The chain joins TRBV29-1 to TRBJ2-2, with D possibly matching TRBD2 (6 bases). Germline values: CDR1 SQVTM, CDR2 ANQGSEA. With 2 bases removed from V and 4 bases from J, the gap between germline ends came to 11 bases. CDR3 length equals 14 residues. CDR3 in DNA: TGCAGCGTTGAAAGCCCAGCGGGCACCGGGGAGCTGTTTTTT. It codes for CSVESPAGTGELFF.

This sequence joins TRBV6-6 and TRBJ1-1; TRBD1 aligns across 12 bases. J gave up 6 bases and V 2 bases, and 4 bases lay outside the gene matches. There are 15 residues in the CDR3. Per germline, CDR1 MNHNY and CDR2 SVGAGI (reference sequence). The CDR3 sequence: CASSYGGQGAAEAFF. In nucleotides, the CDR3 is TGTGCCAGCAGTTACGGGGGACAGGGGGCGGCTGAAGCTTTCTTT.

The chain is built from TRBV7-6 and TRBJ2-7; 7 bases align to TRBD2. The CDR3 spans 15 residues. Germline V lookup: CDR1 SGHVS, CDR2 FNYEAQ. The junction had 10 bases not matched to a gene; V was cut back by 2 bases and J by 6 bases. The CDR3 here is CASSLYNGREGEQYF. The CDR3 DNA reads TGTGCCAGCAGCTTATATAACGGCAGGGAGGGCGAGCAGTACTTC.

This clone was seen a single time. This chain links TRBV29-1 with TRBJ2-7; a possible D gene is TRBD1 (5 bases). Trimming removed 1 base from V and 0 bases from J, with 10 bases in between. CDR3 length equals 14 residues. CDR1 and CDR2 (germline): SQVTM, ANQGSEA. The CDR3 is CSVEGPQGSYEQYF. The CDR3 DNA sequence: TGCAGCGTTGAAGGTCCCCAGGGCTCCTACGAGCAGTACTTC.

The V gene is TRBV7-3, the J gene TRBJ1-2; possibly TRBD1 for D (5 bases). This CDR3 has 13 amino acids. CDR1 is SGHTA and CDR2 is FQGTGA in the germline V gene. Trimming left V 4 bases short and J 5 bases short, with 11 bases between. Here the CDR3 reads CASSSDKNYGYTF. As DNA, the CDR3 is TGTGCCAGCAGCTCGGACAAGAATTATGGCTACACCTTC. The full variable domain, with the rest looked up from reference TRBV7-3 and TRBJ1-2, is GAGVSQTPSNKVTEKGKYVELRCDPISGHTALYWYRQSLGQGPEFLIYFQGTGAADDSGLPNDRFFAVRPEGSVSTLKIQRTERGDSAVYLCASSSDKNYGYTFGSGTRLTVV.

The chain recombines TRBV5-1 with TRBJ2-1; D is possibly TRBD1 (6 bases). Germline V gives CDR1 SGHRS, CDR2 YFSETQ. The CDR3 covers 14 residues. Trimming took off 8 bases at V and 3 bases at J, with 15 bases between the two ends. This CDR3 is CASSTGTLYNEQFF. The CDR3 DNA reads TGCGCCAGTTCGACAGGAACCCTCTACAATGAGCAGTTCTTC. The variable domain in full, completed from reference TRBV5-1 and TRBJ2-1, reads KAGVTQTPRYLIKTRGQQVTLSCSPISGHRSVSWYQQTPGQGLQFLFEYFSETQRNKGNFPGRFSGRQFSNSRSEMNVSTLELGDSALYLCASSTGTLYNEQFFGPGTRLTVL.

V and J are TRBV9 and TRBJ1-5; TRBD1 might be the D (6 bases). Trimming took 5 bases from V and 0 from J, leaving 15 bases between them. The CDR3 extends over 16 amino acids. The germline V gene has CDR1 SGDLS and CDR2 YYNGEE. The CDR3 here is CASSDGGPDSNQPQHF. For the CDR3, the DNA is TGTGCCAGCAGTGATGGGGGGCCCGATAGCAATCAGCCCCAGCATTTT.

The chain carries TRBV19 and TRBJ2-7; D possibly corresponds to TRBD1 (5 bases). V was trimmed by 9 bases and J by 2 bases, leaving 14 bases between them. This CDR3 region has 13 residues. Germline V CDR1 and CDR2: LNHDA, SQIVND (reference sequence). CDR3 sequence: CASSPAGTYEQYF. CDR3 sequence (DNA): TGTGCCAGCTCGCCAGCAGGGACCTACGAGCAGTACTTC.

The J gene is TRBJ1-1, the V gene TRBV12-5, with D unresolved. This CDR3 has 13 residues. The germline V and J ends were trimmed by 3 bases and 1 base, with 6 bases remaining between them. The germline gives CDR1 LGHNT, CDR2 FRNRAP. The CDR3 DNA is TGTGCTAGTGGTTTTCACGAGAACACTGAAGCTTTCTTT. It codes for CASGFHENTEAFF.

The CDR3 reads CASSLSVGPINSGNTIYF. Written as DNA, the CDR3 is TGTGCCAGTAGCTTATCGGTTGGGCCCATCAACTCTGGAAACACCATATATTTT. This chain joins TRBV19 and TRBJ1-3; D uncertain. V was cut by 6 bases and J by 0 bases, with 21 bases left in between. Germline V CDR1 and CDR2: LNHDA, SQIVND (reference sequence). There are 18 residues in the CDR3. The whole variable domain, remainder taken from reference TRBV19 and TRBJ1-3, is DGGITQSPKYLFRKEGQNVTLSCEQNLNHDAMYWYRQDPGQGLRLIYYSQIVNDFQKGDIAEGYSVSREKKESFPLTVTSAQKNPTAFYLCASSLSVGPINSGNTIYFGEGSWLTVV.

This clone was observed once. The V call is TRBV30, the J call TRBJ2-2; 7 bases align to TRBD1. V was clipped by 2 bases and J by 1 base; unmatched bases: 7. The length of the CDR3 is 16 residues. The germline V gene encodes CDR1 GTSNPN and CDR2 SVGIG (reference sequence). The CDR3 DNA follows: TGTGCCTGGAGTCACTTCGGGACAGTGAACACCGGGGAGCTGTTTTTT. Its protein is CAWSHFGTVNTGELFF.

V and J are TRBV5-1 and TRBJ1-1, with D hard to call. Germline assignment: CDR1 SGHRS and CDR2 YFSETQ. Trimming pared 2 bases from V and 0 bases from J, leaving 11 bases between. This CDR3 comprises 15 residues. In DNA, the CDR3 is TGCGCCAGCAGCTTCCTGGCAGGTATGAACACTGAAGCTTTCTTT. Its translation is CASSFLAGMNTEAFF.

This clone was observed once. V is TRBV11-3 and J is TRBJ2-7; weak D call: TRBD1 (6 bases). Trimming removed 5 bases at V and 4 bases at J, with 12 bases between. Germline V gene lookup returns CDR1 SGHNT and CDR2 YENEEA. The CDR3 length is 13 residues. The CDR3 nucleotides read TGTGCCAGCAGCATTGGACAGAATTACGAGCAGTACTTC. Translated, it gives CASSIGQNYEQYF.

This rearrangement joins TRBV27 to TRBJ2-7; 7 nucleotides align to TRBD2. V dropped 5 bases and J dropped 4; count of bases not matched to a gene: 11. Per the germline V gene, CDR1 is MNHEY and CDR2 is SMNVEV (reference sequence). The CDR3 runs 15 residues. The CDR3 DNA reads TGTGCCAGCAGTCTCTCCCGCGGGGGAAGGTACGAGCAGTACTTC. Translated, it gives CASSLSRGGRYEQYF.

This chain links TRBV7-3 with TRBJ2-7; TRBD1 agrees at 9 bases. V trimming: 2 bases; J trimming: 3 bases; junction bases outside the gene matches: 5. CDR1 SGHTA and CDR2 FQGTGA come from the germline V gene. The CDR3 totals 15 residues. CDR3 region: CASSLAGQGYYEQYF. Here the CDR3 DNA reads TGTGCCAGCAGCTTAGCCGGACAGGGGTACTACGAGCAGTACTTC.

This clone was picked up one time. The chain employs TRBV5-4 and TRBJ2-1, with D possibly TRBD2 on 6 matching bases. In germline, CDR1 is SGHNT, CDR2 YYREEE (reference sequence). Trimming left V 0 bases short and J 5 bases short, with 15 bases between. The CDR3 loop spans 16 amino acids. CDR3 amino acids: CASSLAGGPVHNEQFF. In nucleotides, the CDR3 is TGTGCCAGCAGCTTGGCCGGGGGACCCGTCCACAATGAGCAGTTCTTC. The complete variable domain, with remaining parts taken from reference TRBV5-4 and TRBJ2-1, reads ETGVTQSPTHLIKTRGQQVTLRCSSQSGHNTVSWYQQALGQGPQFIFQYYREEENGRGNFPPRFSGLQFPNYSSELNVNALELDDSALYLCASSLAGGPVHNEQFFGPGTRLTVL.

This chain connects TRBV9 to TRBJ1-3; D call uncertain. The CDR3 consists of 15 residues. The V and J ends lost 0 bases and 0 bases respectively, with 7 bases between them. The V gene's germline CDR1 is SGDLS and CDR2 YYNGEE. The CDR3 DNA reads as TGTGCCAGCAGCGTAGCTTCCGCCTCTGGAAACACCATATATTTT. It specifies CASSVASASGNTIYF.

The chain recombines TRBV12-5 with TRBJ2-7, with 12 bases fitting TRBD2. CDR1 and CDR2 (germline): LGHNT, FRNRAP. The CDR3 consists of 16 residues. The V and J ends lost 3 bases and 3 bases, in that order; junction bases with no gene match: 6. DNA of the CDR3: TGTGCTAGTGGTTTCCCCGGGACTAGCGGGTTCTACGAGCAGTACTTC. This codes for CASGFPGTSGFYEQYF. Variable domain in full (rest from reference TRBV12-5 and TRBJ2-7): DARVTQTPRHKVTEMGQEVTMRCQPILGHNTVFWYRQTMMQGLELLAYFRNRAPLDDSGMPKDRFSAEMPDATLATLKIQPSEPRDSAVYFCASGFPGTSGFYEQYFGPGTRLTVT.

This sequence joins TRBV5-4 and TRBJ2-1; D might be TRBD2 (5 bases). V lost 2 bases, J lost 0 bases, and 6 bases lay in between. This CDR3 is built from 14 residues. Germline V gene lookup returns CDR1 SGHNT and CDR2 YYREEE (reference sequence). In DNA form, the CDR3 reads TGTGCCAGCAGCTTAACTAGCTCCTACAATGAGCAGTTCTTC. Its translation: CASSLTSSYNEQFF.

The rearrangement links TRBV10-3 to TRBJ2-5; TRBD2 matches 9 bases. The trim removed 2 bases at V and 5 bases at J, leaving 6 bases unmatched. Germline-derived CDR1 and CDR2 are ENHRY and SYGVKD. The CDR3 runs to 15 residues. CDR3 residues: CAISERGLARETQYF. In DNA, the CDR3 is TGTGCCATCAGTGAGCGTGGACTAGCGCGGGAGACCCAGTACTTC.

Points on this clone: Other DNA sequences in this sample translate to the same CDR3. The genes are TRBV27 and TRBJ2-5; D is possibly TRBD2 (5 bases). CDR1 is MNHEY, CDR2 SMNVEV, per germline (reference sequence). The CDR3 is 13 residues long. V lost 3 bases and J 4 bases, leaving 9 bases between the germline ends. The chain's CDR3 is CASSLRGGETQYF. The CDR3 nucleotides read TGTGCCAGCAGTTTGCGAGGAGGAGAGACCCAGTACTTC.

J is TRBJ1-2 and V is TRBV9, with D possibly TRBD1 on 5 matching bases. This CDR3 has 16 residues. V was cut by 8 bases and J by 2 bases, with 22 bases left in between. Germline V gene lookup returns CDR1 SGDLS and CDR2 YYNGEE. The CDR3 loop is CASVGEIGALNYGYTF. The CDR3 coding sequence is TGTGCCAGTGTCGGTGAGATAGGGGCCCTAAACTATGGCTACACCTTC.

The chain employs TRBV6-6 and TRBJ2-7; TRBD2 agrees at 12 bases. Germline V gene data show CDR1 as MNHNY and CDR2 as SVGAGI (reference sequence). This CDR3 region has 14 residues. The junction had 6 bases not matched to a gene; V was cut back by 6 bases and J by 6 bases. The CDR3 region has the DNA TGTGCCAGCAGGAGCCTAGCGGGAGGGCTCGAGCAGTACTTC. Protein sequence: CASRSLAGGLEQYF.